One sample yielded the 21 T cell receptor beta chains listed below, sequenced in a study of tumor-infiltrating lymphocytes in primary liver carcinoma. Constant-region priming of approximately 500 ng total RNA yielded TCR beta cDNA. Three nested multiplex PCR rounds of slightly modified ARM-PCR generated TCR beta libraries. In the first two PCR rounds, TRBV1-TRBV30 forward primers were paired with a C-beta reverse primer, and each round lasted 10 cycles. TCRdb redid the calling of the multiplex PCR reads with MiXCR, one entry per CDR3 protein. The sample shows approximately 92,000 distinct CDR3 sequences, roughly 69% of them seen only once. Co-extraction of both nucleic acids (RNA and DNA) used about 18-34 mg of unsorted bulk tissue. The sequencing sample was made of liver tumor tissue from sampling region 5. As for subset: tumor region T5, tumor centre. The receptors come from a woman aged 55 to 70 with primary liver carcinoma and hepatitis B virus infection.

This clonotype was observed a single time. This chain uses TRBV6-6 with TRBJ1-5; the match to TRBD1 covers 10 bases. J gave up 0 bases and V 8 bases, and 16 bases lay outside the gene matches. The CDR3 totals 19 residues. Germline V gene lookup returns CDR1 MNHNY and CDR2 SVGAGI (reference sequence). CDR3 nucleotide sequence: TGTGCCAGCCCTCGAGGCGGGACAGGGGCCTATTATAGCAATCAGCCCCAGCATTTT. It yields the protein CASPRGGTGAYYSNQPQHF.

This clonotype has a count of ten or more. This chain joins TRBV7-9 and TRBJ2-3; 7 bases map to TRBD2. The V gene's germline CDR1 is SEHNR and CDR2 FQNEAQ (reference sequence). V lost 1 base, J lost 5 bases, and 9 bases stayed unmatched. This CDR3 is built from 16 residues. CDR3 sequence reads: CASSLVPRTSVDTQYF. The CDR3 DNA reads as TGTGCCAGCAGCTTAGTTCCACGGACTAGTGTAGATACGCAGTATTTT.

The genes are TRBV11-3 and TRBJ2-1; tentatively, D is TRBD2 (6 bases). There are 13 residues in the CDR3. V was pared by 1 base and J by 16 bases, with 17 bases between. Germline loops: CDR1 SGHNT, CDR2 YENEEA. The CDR3: CASSLGEVDEYFF. CDR3 nucleotides: TGTGCCAGCAGCTTAGGGGAGGTAGATGAGTACTTCTTC.

The V call is TRBV11-2, the J call TRBJ2-1, with 7 bases that match TRBD2. Per the germline V gene, CDR1 is SGHAT and CDR2 is FQNNGV. Trimming took 5 bases from V and 10 from J; bases not matched to a gene: 20. The CDR3 totals 17 residues. The CDR3, as DNA: TGTGCCAGCAGCGGGAGACTAGCTGGAGGGCCGGGGGACGAGCAGTTCTTC. This translates into CASSGRLAGGPGDEQFF.

In this sample, this clonotype turned up once. Mismatch with germline at one junction end may stem from a read error. J is TRBJ2-1 and V is TRBV4-1; D remains unclear. The germline CDR1 and CDR2 sequences are MGHRA and YSYEKL. The CDR3 contains 14 residues. CDR3 residues: CATSQVGSSIEQFF. DNA for the CDR3: TGCGCCACCAGCCAAGTGGGCAGTTCGATTGAGCAGTTCTTC.

About this clonotype itself: The CDR3 does not end in the conserved phenylalanine or tryptophan, so this is likely a read error. The CDR3 is CVSSLGLAGGRQYL. The CDR3 region has the DNA TGTGTCAGCAGTTTGGGACTAGCGGGAGGTCGGCAGTACTTA. The V gene is TRBV12-3 or TRBV12-4, the J gene TRBJ2-7; 15 bases align to TRBD2. The length of the CDR3 is 14 residues.

With regard to this clonotype: The junction shows a germline mismatch at one end, possibly a read error. The chain has TRBV12-3 or TRBV12-4 and TRBJ2-3, with a weak D call TRBD2 (5 bases). This CDR3 has 14 amino acids. The CDR3 here is CASSNRREGDTQCF. The CDR3 nucleotides read TGTGCCAGCAGTAATCGGCGAGAGGGAGATACGCAGTGTTTT.

Notes on this clonotype: The junction does not match germline at one end; this may be a read error. The J gene is TRBJ2-2, the V gene TRBV28; 7 nucleotides line up with TRBD1. The V gene's germline CDR1 is MDHEN and CDR2 SYDVKM. The length of the CDR3 is 14 residues. The CDR3 protein is CASKRDSSTGELFF. DNA for the CDR3: TGTGCCAGCAAACGGGACAGTTCCACCGGGGAGCTGTTTTTC.

Remarks on this clonotype: Just one base apart from a much larger clone, this may be a read error. The genes are TRBV12-3 or TRBV12-4 and TRBJ2-3; possible D gene TRBD2, 6 bases. This CDR3 contains 14 residues. Trimming pared 6 bases from V and 2 bases from J, leaving 12 bases between. DNA of the CDR3: TGTGCCAGCAGCCCGTCTAGCGTCACAGATACGCAGTATTTT. Its translation is CASSPSSVTDTQYF.

This sequence joins TRBV6-5 and TRBJ1-3; a possible D gene is TRBD1 (5 bases). Germline V gene data show CDR1 as MNHEY and CDR2 as SVGAGI. The CDR3 covers 16 residues. The V gene lost 4 bases and the J gene lost 4 bases, with 17 bases spanning the gap. CDR3: CASSCGGDPSGNTIYF. As DNA, the CDR3 is TGTGCCAGCAGTTGTGGAGGGGACCCCTCCGGAAACACCATATATTTT.

This clonotype was detected many times. The V gene is TRBV5-4, the J gene TRBJ2-5, with D perhaps matching TRBD2 (6 bases). Germline CDR1 and CDR2: SGHNT and YYREEE (reference sequence). The CDR3 consists of 15 residues. Deletions cut 0 bases from V and 5 bases from J, with 14 bases between. The CDR3 spells CASSLGGLQRETQYF. The CDR3 DNA is TGTGCCAGCAGCTTGGGGGGACTCCAGCGGGAGACCCAGTACTTC.

This chain uses TRBV19 with TRBJ1-1, with 7 bases fitting TRBD1. The CDR3 covers 17 residues. The V gene's germline CDR1 is LNHDA and CDR2 SQIVND (reference sequence). V dropped 3 bases and J dropped 4; count of bases not matched to a gene: 14. The CDR3 reads CASSMGVGQRAPTEAFF. CDR3 coding DNA: TGTGCCAGTAGTATGGGGGTGGGACAGAGGGCGCCCACTGAAGCTTTCTTT.

This clonotype was counted many times. The chain recombines TRBV29-1 with TRBJ1-3, with a weak D call TRBD1 (5 bases). From germline, CDR1 is SQVTM and CDR2 ANQGSEA. This CDR3 is built from 14 residues. Between the trimmed V and J ends, which lost 6 bases and 1 base, there was a span of 13 bases. The CDR3 nucleotides read TGCAGCGTACTGACAGTGAGATCTGGAAACACCATATATTTT. Translating it yields CSVLTVRSGNTIYF.

CDR3 region: CATGIQETQYF. Written as DNA, the CDR3 is TGTGCCACCGGCATACAAGAGACCCAGTACTTC. The rearrangement joins TRBV5-6 to TRBJ2-5; D uncertain. The CDR3 has 11 amino acids. CDR1 is SGHDT and CDR2 is YYEEEE in the germline V gene. With 9 bases removed from V and 2 bases from J, the gap between germline ends came to 8 bases.

This clonotype was picked up a small number of times. The chain uses TRBV11-2 and TRBJ2-5; the D is unclear. Looked up from germline, CDR1 is SGHAT and CDR2 is FQNNGV. The CDR3 covers 11 residues. V was trimmed by 7 bases and J by 5 bases, leaving 8 bases between them. The CDR3 DNA is TGTGCCAGCAACCCGCATGAGACCCAGTACTTC. Amino acids: CASNPHETQYF.

This clonotype was seen more than once but under ten times. The J gene is TRBJ2-7, the V gene TRBV20-1; a weak D match, TRBD2 (5 bases). Germline CDR1 is DFQATT and CDR2 is SNEGSKA (reference sequence). The CDR3 runs to 13 residues. V was clipped by 5 bases and J by 0 bases, with 11 bases between them. The CDR3 is CSARDFSSYEQYF. DNA for the CDR3: TGCAGTGCTCGGGATTTTAGCTCCTACGAGCAGTACTTC.

This clonotype was seen many times. The chain carries TRBV6-5 and TRBJ2-7; 8 bases align to TRBD1. With 2 bases clipped from V and 2 bases from J, the junction kept 5 bases outside the gene matches. This CDR3 comprises 15 residues. CDR1 is MNHEY, CDR2 SVGAGI, per germline. DNA for the CDR3: TGTGCCAGCAGTTACATATCAGGGGGCCCCTACGAGCAGTACTTC. Protein: CASSYISGGPYEQYF.

This chain uses TRBV7-3 with TRBJ2-3; 12 bases are shared with TRBD2. The CDR3 has 15 amino acids. The V and J ends lost 4 bases and 6 bases, in that order; junction bases with no gene match: 5. Germline CDR1 is SGHTA and CDR2 is FQGTGA. In DNA, the CDR3 is TGTGCCAGCAGCTCCCAAGGGACTAGCGGGGATACGCAGTATTTT. It codes for CASSSQGTSGDTQYF.

With regard to this clonotype: Germline and junction disagree at one end, which may indicate a read error. CDR3 in amino acids: CSVNQELSGALYEKYF. CDR3 sequence (DNA): TGCAGCGTGAACCAGGAACTATCGGGAGCGTTATACGAGAAGTACTTC. J is TRBJ2-7 and V is TRBV29-1, with D perhaps matching TRBD2 (6 bases). This CDR3 spans 16 amino acids. In germline, CDR1 is SQVTM, CDR2 ANQGSEA.

Regarding this clonotype: It may be a read error: a sequence one base away is much more abundant. No conserved phenylalanine or tryptophan is present at the end of the CDR3, so a read error is the likely explanation. The rearrangement links TRBV5-1 to TRBJ2-1, with TRBD2 as a possible D gene (6 bases). The germline gives CDR1 SGHRS, CDR2 YFSETQ. This CDR3 is built from 15 residues. V was pared by 7 bases and J by 7 bases, with 21 bases between. CDR3 in amino acids: CASERRDSLQNEQFY. In DNA, the CDR3 is TGCGCCAGCGAGCGAAGGGACTCCCTACAGAATGAGCAGTTCTAC.

Notes on this clonotype: A read error may account for a junction end that differs from germline. The gene calls are TRBV5-4 and TRBJ2-1; 11 bases map to TRBD2. From germline, CDR1 is SGHNT and CDR2 YYREEE (reference sequence). The CDR3 extends over 15 amino acids. In DNA form, the CDR3 reads TGTGCCAGCAGCATCAGACTAGCGGGGTACAATGGGCAGTTCTTC. Its protein product is CASSIRLAGYNGQFF.